A single sample is the source of the 26 T cell receptor beta chains below, sequenced in a study of shared T cell receptors in the human thymus. Clones were sequenced by immunoSEQ multiplex PCR, and TCRdb holds only the in-frame ones, with some missing. The sample holds over 650,000 clones, more than 75% seen once. The data were also submitted as part of a second study, on human thymus T cells.

The material sequenced was thymocytes. The source is a boy under two years old with a congenital heart defect.

The rearrangement links TRBV4-3 to TRBJ2-1; TRBD2 agrees at 9 bases. Germline-derived CDR1 and CDR2 are LGHNA and YSLEER. The CDR3 totals 17 residues. Trimming at V came to 0 bases and at J to 7 bases, leaving 10 bases not matched to a gene. CDR3 sequence reads: CASSQDLGLAGKNEQFF. DNA for the CDR3: TGCGCCAGCAGCCAAGATCTCGGGCTAGCGGGAAAGAATGAGCAGTTCTTC.

The chain uses TRBV10-3 and TRBJ2-3; perhaps TRBD2 as D (7 bases). The germline V gene has CDR1 ENHRY and CDR2 SYGVKD. V dropped 3 bases and J dropped 5 bases, with 15 bases sitting between them. There are 15 residues in the CDR3. CDR3 sequence reads: CAISDGRETGDTQYF. Written as DNA, the CDR3 is TGTGCCATCAGTGATGGGCGGGAGACAGGAGATACGCAGTATTTT.

This chain's CDR3 is CAWKVGSGNTIYF. CDR3 nucleotide sequence: TGTGCCTGGAAAGTCGGCTCTGGAAACACCATATATTTT. V and J are TRBV30 and TRBJ1-3; D not certain. CDR3 size: 13 residues. V lost 4 bases and J 0 bases, leaving 7 bases between the germline ends. Germline CDR1 reads GTSNPN; CDR2 reads SVGIG (reference sequence).

The chain has TRBV29-1 and TRBJ2-1; D remains unclear. Germline CDR1 SQVTM, CDR2 ANQGSEA. Deletions cut 4 bases from V and 0 bases from J, with 7 bases between. The CDR3 contains 13 residues. In DNA, the CDR3 is TGCAGCGTTGCTGGCCCCTCCTACAATGAGCAGTTCTTC. Translation: CSVAGPSYNEQFF.

This clone occurred a few times. V gene TRBV28 combines with J gene TRBJ1-4; TRBD1 is a possible D gene (6 bases). Germline V gene sequence: CDR1 MDHEN, CDR2 SYDVKM. The V and J ends lost 1 base and 8 bases respectively, with 8 bases between them. This CDR3 region has 13 residues. CDR3: CASSLLQGEKLFF. The CDR3 DNA follows: TGTGCCAGCAGTTTATTACAGGGCGAAAAACTGTTTTTT.

The chain has TRBV5-5 and TRBJ1-6, with 8 bases matching TRBD1. Germline loops: CDR1 SGHKS, CDR2 YYEKEE (reference sequence). This CDR3 is built from 15 residues. With V trimmed by 3 bases and J by 3 bases, 2 bases remained unmatched. Here the CDR3 DNA reads TGTGCCAGCAGCTGGGACAGGAACTATAATTCACCCCTCCACTTT. Translating it yields CASSWDRNYNSPLHF.

This chain uses TRBV9 with TRBJ1-2, with TRBD1 matching over 10 bases. There are 16 residues in the CDR3. J gave up 6 bases and V 0 bases, and 8 bases lay outside the gene matches. CDR1 and CDR2 from the germline V gene are SGDLS and YYNGEE. The CDR3 here is CASSVEGDRGPHGYTF. CDR3 bases: TGTGCCAGCAGCGTAGAGGGGGACAGGGGTCCCCATGGCTACACCTTC.

This clone was counted once. This chain links TRBV2 with TRBJ2-2, with 10 bases lining up with TRBD2. J gave up 5 bases and V 7 bases, and 10 bases lay outside the gene matches. Germline CDR1 SNHLY, CDR2 FYNNEI. The CDR3 loop spans 16 amino acids. The CDR3 is CASTDSGRLGTGELFF. CDR3 in DNA: TGTGCCAGCACAGATAGCGGGAGGCTTGGGACCGGGGAGCTGTTTTTT.

The CDR3 region is CASSLWGTSGRSGHEQFF. Here the CDR3 DNA reads TGTGCCAGCAGTTTATGGGGGACTAGCGGGAGGAGTGGGCATGAGCAGTTCTTC. The V and J genes are TRBV27 and TRBJ2-1, with TRBD2 identical over 15 bases. The CDR3 totals 18 residues. Looked up from germline, CDR1 is MNHEY and CDR2 is SMNVEV (reference sequence). With 1 base clipped from V and 8 bases from J, the junction kept 9 bases outside the gene matches.

The V gene is TRBV2, the J gene TRBJ2-5, with TRBD2 as a possible D gene (6 bases). This CDR3 contains 12 residues. Trimming removed 8 bases from V and 2 bases from J, with 9 bases in between. The V gene's germline CDR1 is SNHLY and CDR2 FYNNEI. Here the CDR3 reads CASSRGQETQYF. The CDR3 bases are TGTGCCAGCTCCCGGGGGCAAGAGACCCAGTACTTC.

The V gene is TRBV19, the J gene TRBJ1-5; D uncertain. CDR3 length: 15 residues. V lost 1 base and J 5 bases, leaving 12 bases between the germline ends. The germline V gene has CDR1 LNHDA and CDR2 SQIVND (reference sequence). The CDR3 sequence: CASSIVNRPHQPQHF. CDR3 sequence (DNA): TGTGCCAGTAGTATAGTTAACAGACCCCATCAGCCCCAGCATTTT.

This sequence joins TRBV2 and TRBJ2-1, with a possible D match to TRBD1 (6 bases). The V gene's germline CDR1 is SNHLY and CDR2 FYNNEI. CDR3 length: 14 residues. The V end lost 10 bases, the J end lost 4 bases, and 17 bases lay between the germline ends. CDR3 protein: CANLVQGSYNEQFF. CDR3 DNA sequence: TGTGCCAACCTCGTGCAGGGGTCTTACAATGAGCAGTTCTTC.

The chain combines TRBV9 with TRBJ2-5, with 11 nucleotides matching TRBD1. The CDR3 length is 16 residues. V lost 0 bases and J lost 5; bases outside the gene matches: 6. Germline CDR1 SGDLS, CDR2 YYNGEE. The CDR3 coding sequence is TGTGCCAGCAGCGTAGCCAAGGACAGGGGGCCCGAGACCCAGTACTTC. This codes for CASSVAKDRGPETQYF.

V gene TRBV13 combines with J gene TRBJ2-1, with 8 bases fitting TRBD1. Germline V gene lookup returns CDR1 PRHDT and CDR2 FYEKMQ (reference sequence). J gave up 3 bases and V 0 bases, and 13 bases lay outside the gene matches. This CDR3 is built from 19 residues. This chain's CDR3 is CASSLGSWGRTGNYNEQFF. The CDR3 coding sequence is TGTGCCAGCAGCTTAGGATCCTGGGGAAGGACAGGGAACTACAATGAGCAGTTCTTC.

The sample holds a few counts of this clone. The chain employs TRBV28 and TRBJ1-1; D gene uncertain. The CDR3 length is 11 residues. The germline gives CDR1 MDHEN, CDR2 SYDVKM. CDR3 in DNA: TGTGGAACAGACGGGAACACTGAAGCTTTCTTT. It yields the protein CGTDGNTEAFF.

The CDR3 DNA sequence: TGTGCCAGCAGCCGGGACAGGGAGTTTTACGAGCAGTACTTC. This codes for CASSRDREFYEQYF. The chain carries TRBV25-1 and TRBJ2-7; 9 nucleotides align to TRBD1. Losses at the gene ends were 6 bases for V and 4 bases for J; bases not matched to a gene: 7. Looked up from germline, CDR1 is MGHDK and CDR2 is SYGVNS. This CDR3 is 14 amino acids long.

The genes are TRBV14 and TRBJ1-6; D is unclear. Germline V gene data show CDR1 as SGHDN and CDR2 as FVKESK. The CDR3 is 16 amino acids. Between the trimmed V and J ends, which lost 1 base and 2 bases, there was a span of 9 bases. The CDR3 is CASSQGRAPYNSPLHF. DNA of the CDR3: TGTGCCAGCAGCCAAGGGCGGGCCCCCTATAATTCACCCCTCCACTTT.

This clone occurred a few times. The rearrangement uses TRBV28 and TRBJ2-7; 7 bases are a match to TRBD2. The germline CDR1 and CDR2 sequences are MDHEN and SYDVKM. With 7 bases clipped from V and 0 bases from J, the junction kept 6 bases outside the gene matches. The CDR3 runs to 14 residues. The CDR3, as DNA: TGTGCCAGCATTCTCGGGGGGAGCTCCTACGAGCAGTACTTC. It is translated as CASILGGSSYEQYF.

This clone was seen only once. The chain uses TRBV7-6 and TRBJ1-5; 10 bases agree with TRBD1. The CDR3 length is 18 residues. The V gene's germline CDR1 is SGHVS and CDR2 FNYEAQ. V lost 5 bases to trimming and J lost 1 base; unmatched junction nucleotides: 11. The chain's CDR3 is CASSILTGGKGSNQPQHF. In DNA form, the CDR3 reads TGTGCCAGCAGCATATTGACAGGGGGCAAGGGGAGCAATCAGCCCCAGCATTTT. The variable domain in full, completed from reference TRBV7-6 and TRBJ1-5, reads GAGVSQSPRYKVTKRGQDVALRCDPISGHVSLYWYRQALGQGPEFLTYFNYEAQQDKSGLPNDRFSAERPEGSISTLTIQRTEQRDSAMYRCASSILTGGKGSNQPQHFGDGTRLSIL.

This clone was seen a single time. The genes are TRBV6-6 and TRBJ2-3; D is unclear. This CDR3 comprises 16 residues. CDR1 and CDR2 (germline): MNHNY, SVGAGI (reference sequence). Trimming removed 2 bases from V and 3 bases from J, with 15 bases in between. In DNA, the CDR3 is TGTGCCAGCAGTTACAGGATTAGCAGAGAAACAGATACGCAGTATTTT. It is translated as CASSYRISRETDTQYF.

The chain couples TRBV15 to TRBJ2-7, with 9 bases identical to TRBD2. The CDR3 extends over 16 amino acids. Germline loops: CDR1 LNHNV, CDR2 YYDKDF (reference sequence). With 1 base clipped from V and 3 bases from J, the junction kept 7 bases outside the gene matches. CDR3 nucleotides: TGTGCCACCAGCAGAGTAGGTACTAGCGGGTTCTACGAGCAGTACTTC. Protein sequence: CATSRVGTSGFYEQYF.

This clone occurred once. This chain connects TRBV6-6 to TRBJ1-1; D remains unclear. The ends were cut back, 5 bases at V and 7 bases at J, with 17 bases in the middle. This CDR3 region has 14 residues. Germline CDR1 is MNHNY and CDR2 is SVGAGI (reference sequence). The CDR3: CASSIYGRTIEAFF. Written as DNA, the CDR3 is TGTGCCAGCAGTATATATGGGAGGACGATTGAAGCTTTCTTT.

The rearrangement links TRBV27 to TRBJ2-7; TRBD1 matches 8 bases. CDR3 length equals 17 residues. Losses at the gene ends were 5 bases for V and 0 bases for J; bases not matched to a gene: 12. Looked up from germline, CDR1 is MNHEY and CDR2 is SMNVEV (reference sequence). CDR3 residues: CASSTYSGQVHSYEQYF. The DNA of the CDR3 is TGTGCCAGCAGTACCTACTCGGGACAGGTGCACTCCTACGAGCAGTACTTC.

The rearrangement uses TRBV30 and TRBJ1-1; no clear D gene. The CDR3 totals 12 residues. In germline, CDR1 is GTSNPN, CDR2 SVGIG (reference sequence). Deletions cut 4 bases from V and 5 bases from J, with 11 bases between. The CDR3 sequence: CAWKAESTEAFF. CDR3 DNA sequence: TGTGCCTGGAAGGCGGAGTCTACTGAAGCTTTCTTT.

The chain couples TRBV28 to TRBJ1-4; 8 bases line up with TRBD1. CDR3 length equals 16 residues. The ends lost 2 bases at V and 8 bases at J; junction bases unmatched: 10. CDR1 and CDR2 (germline): MDHEN, SYDVKM. CDR3 sequence reads: CASSLVGRGQGEKLFF. As DNA, the CDR3 is TGTGCCAGCAGTTTAGTAGGCAGGGGGCAGGGGGAAAAACTGTTTTTT. Full variable domain (remainder filled in from reference TRBV28 and TRBJ1-4): DVKVTQSSRYLVKRTGEKVFLECVQDMDHENMFWYRQDPGLGLRLIYFSYDVKMKEKGDIPEGYSVSREKKERFSLILESASTNQTSMYLCASSLVGRGQGEKLFFGSGTQLSVL.

The chain joins TRBV7-2 to TRBJ1-2; the D gene is possibly TRBD1 (6 bases). Germline V gene lookup returns CDR1 SGHTA and CDR2 FQGNSA. The CDR3 contains 15 residues. Trimming pared 7 bases from V and 5 bases from J, leaving 20 bases between. CDR3 region: CASTLTLDRVYGYTF. The CDR3 coding sequence is TGTGCCAGCACGCTTACCTTGGACAGAGTTTATGGCTACACCTTC.